The present T cell receptor (beta chain) was sequenced within a study of cytomegalovirus exposure and HLA in healthy donors. In the case of this clone: No antigen is known for it.

V was pared by 0 bases and J by 4 bases, with 5 bases between. CDR1 and CDR2 from the germline V gene are MNHNS and SASEGT. CDR3 length: 13 amino acids. Findings and limits, study-wide: Diagnosis of cytomegalovirus status made by the classifier reportedly showed high specificity and sensitivity.

A multiplex PCR was run with 60 Vbeta primers and 13 Jbeta primers. In the source study's methods: There were around 80 million unique TCR beta chains by a later count, and approximately 11 million of them were shared. Generated by immunoSEQ multiplex PCR, the TCRdb table keeps only in-frame clones and is missing some. V, J and clone size derive from that table, while D and trimming were established from the DNA sequence. The table includes about 150,000 clones, 70% to 90% detected once. V and J are TRBV6-1 and TRBJ2-3; no clear D. The sequence derives from a woman in her thirties or forties in good health and CMV-seropositive. Sequencing was carried out using PBMCs. CDR3 coding DNA: TGTGCCAGCAGTGAAGCGGGCCCAGATACGCAGTATTTT. It specifies CASSEAGPDTQYF.